This T cell receptor (beta chain) emerged from a study of cytomegalovirus exposure and HLA in healthy donors. As for this clone: The antigen is undetermined.

Trimming took 2 bases from V and 7 from J; bases not matched to a gene: 13. The CDR3 is 18 residues long. The germline CDR1 and CDR2 sequences are SGHDT and YYEEEE. Overall study results and limits: Reportedly, fewer N-insertions than the roughly 700-donor mean appeared in an Asian-associated ancestry cluster in a later analysis. A later analysis showed TCR association rates differing by HLA locus, peaking at DRB1 and lowest at HLA-C. With further analysis later on, most CMV-associated TCR beta chains appeared HLA-restricted. Later examination showed HLA-associated TCR beta chains had greater clonal expansion than equally common others.

13 Jbeta primers and 60 Vbeta primers were used for the PCR. Data came from immunoSEQ multiplex PCR; TCRdb stores just in-frame clones and leaves some out. In the table there are 200,000 to 250,000 clones, less than 85% of which are singletons. Sequenced: PBMCs. The source is a man between 18 and 29 years old in good health and CMV-seronegative. This chain links TRBV5-6 with TRBJ1-5; 12 nucleotides line up with TRBD1. CDR3 residues: CASSFERGTGGAPQPQHF. CDR3 in DNA: TGTGCCAGCAGCTTTGAACGCGGGACAGGGGGCGCACCCCAGCCCCAGCATTTT.